This T cell receptor beta chain stems from a study of cytomegalovirus exposure and HLA in healthy donors. Overall study: Of roughly 360 genotyped donors, about 80% grouped in the Caucasian-associated ancestry cluster.

Study-wide points: Specificity for CMV antigens was confirmed in vitro for a few of the CMV-associated chains. TCR beta chain V- and J-gene trimming was linked, in a later analysis, to a missense variant in DCLRE1C.

This CDR3 spans 12 amino acids. V lost 4 bases to trimming and J lost 4 bases, with 8 bases between them. Germline values: CDR1 KGHSH, CDR2 LQKENI. Comment on this clone: Its antigen is not identified.

A multiplex PCR was run with 60 Vbeta primers and 13 Jbeta primers. In the authors' workflow: Later work found 65 million to 90 million unique TCR beta chains, with roughly 11 million shared. Here immunoSEQ multiplex PCR was the method, and the copy in TCRdb shows in-frame clones only, minus some. V, J and clone size derive from that table, while D and trimming were established from the DNA sequence. The top ten clones hold roughly 10% of a sample with 100,000 to 150,000 clones, over 65% of them seen once. This clonotype originated in a young man in good health and CMV-seropositive. The chain employs TRBV18 and TRBJ2-7; D is possibly TRBD1 (6 bases). Sequencing was carried out using PBMCs. The CDR3 sequence: CASSLDRYEQYF. The DNA for the CDR3 is TGTGCCAGCTCACTGGACAGATACGAGCAGTACTTC.